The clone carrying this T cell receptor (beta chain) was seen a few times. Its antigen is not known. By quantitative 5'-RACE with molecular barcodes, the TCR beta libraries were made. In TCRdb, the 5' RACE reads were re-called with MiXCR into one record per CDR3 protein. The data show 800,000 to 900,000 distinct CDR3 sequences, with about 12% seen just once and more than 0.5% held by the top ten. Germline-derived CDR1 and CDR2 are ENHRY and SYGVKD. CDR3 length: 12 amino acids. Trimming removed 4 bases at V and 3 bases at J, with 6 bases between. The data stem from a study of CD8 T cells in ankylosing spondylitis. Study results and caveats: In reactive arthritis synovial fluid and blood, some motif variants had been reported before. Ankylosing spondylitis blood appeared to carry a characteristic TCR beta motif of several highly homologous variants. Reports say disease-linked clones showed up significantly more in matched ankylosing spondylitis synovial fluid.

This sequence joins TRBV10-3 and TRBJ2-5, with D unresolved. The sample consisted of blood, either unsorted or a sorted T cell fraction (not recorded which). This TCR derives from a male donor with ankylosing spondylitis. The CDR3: CAISGSEETQYF. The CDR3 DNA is TGTGCCATCAGTGGTTCGGAAGAGACCCAGTACTTC.